This T cell receptor beta chain came from a study of CD8+ T cells in alopecia areata. RNA extraction was followed by reverse transcription into cDNA, which acted as the sequencing template. Measured with immunoSEQ multiplex PCR; TCRdb has only the in-frame clones, and not every one. This table has some 200,000 clones, 50% to 70% appearing once. Treatment given: oral pan-JAK inhibitor, 5-10 mg twice daily. Per the germline V gene, CDR1 is SQVTM and CDR2 is ANQGSEA. CDR3 length: 11 amino acids. Deletions cut 2 bases from V and 10 bases from J, with 11 bases between. The V gene is TRBV29-1, the J gene TRBJ1-1; maybe TRBD1 (6 bases). The source of this sequence is a human donor with alopecia areata. Sequences were derived from CD4+ T cells sorted from blood, sampled at week 4, from a patient treated with tofacitinib. CDR3 sequence: CSVERGDTAFF. As DNA, the CDR3 is TGCAGCGTTGAAAGGGGGGATACAGCTTTCTTT.